The text below deals with one T cell receptor (beta chain). The antigen is unknown. Sequencing used immunoSEQ v3. Some clones are missing from TCRdb's copy, which holds only in-frame ones; the method was immunoSEQ multiplex PCR. This table holds 54,000 or so clones, more than 60% found once. Germline CDR1 reads MNHEY; CDR2 reads SVGAGI. V lost 4 bases to trimming and J lost 2 bases, with 17 bases between them. The CDR3 sequence is 16 residues long. This sample is drawn from a study of TIL therapy for anti-PD-1-resistant metastatic lung cancer. Study-wide context: Patients had a median age of about 55 years (range roughly 38-75). Half of patients were current or former smokers. Study-wide results and limits: The cohort had more treatment-naive, never-smoker and oncogene-addicted patients than typical.

Time point indicated: pre-treatment sample, taken before nivolumab and TIL therapy. Patients were adults with stage 4 NSCLC. The chain recombines TRBV6-5 with TRBJ2-5; tentative D call: TRBD1 (5 bases). The receptor was derived from a person aged 25 to 85 with non-small cell lung cancer. This sample comprised blood, obtained at baseline. CDR3 DNA sequence: TGTGCCAGCAGTTCCTTGGGGCAGTTCGGACAAGAGACCCAGTACTTC. As protein: CASSSLGQFGQETQYF.